This note documents a single T cell receptor (beta chain) sequence. This clone showed up just a few times. What this receptor recognizes is not known. Base qualities are not at hand, and no much larger clone is one base apart. These data are taken from a study of beta chain features in type 1 diabetes (dated by TCRdb to the late 2010s). Regarding the research as a whole: Mean age, gender distribution, total cell number and subset yield were not different between patients and healthy donors. A total of about 110 million sorted cells were examined across all samples, and the number of cells per subset was strongly correlated with RNA yield. The study compared TCRB repertoires of sorted circulating CD4+ T cell subsets between recently diagnosed type 1 diabetes patients and matched healthy donors. Whereas all 28 donors provided naive and central memory subsets, regulatory and stem cell-like memory subsets were isolated from just 8 patients and about 8 healthy donors.

The entire isolated RNA was reverse transcribed using the High Capacity cDNA Reverse Transcription Kit, and thus expressed TCRB transcripts were sequenced. Deep immunoSEQ sequencing was performed on naive, central memory and regulatory T cell samples, with an average of roughly 3.5 million total reads per sample. Sorted cells were lysed in RLT buffer and RNA was extracted with DNase-treated RNeasy Micro or Mini kits, depending on cell number. Each cell subset was processed separately to prevent cross-contamination, with patient and healthy donor samples processed together. TCRB sequences were amplified from cDNA with the immunoSEQ multiplex PCR, producing 87-bp fragments spanning the CDR3 region. Sequencing of the amplicons was done on the Illumina HiSeq platform. Per the authors' processing: Synthetic template baselines were used to correct PCR bias computationally, reads within Hamming distance 2 were collapsed, and singletons that could not be merged were discarded. Reads were aligned against IMGT so that V, D and J genes, CDR3 length and insertions or deletions at six rearrangement sites could be assigned. Within each subset, clonotype counts were normalized to sorted cell number, and only after that were true diversity and Gini coefficients computed with the tcR R package. The overlap coefficient, calculated on TCRB nucleotide sequences, was used to quantify repertoire sharing. Out-of-frame TCRB sequences from naive cells were analyzed to stand in for the pre-selection repertoire. TCRdb stores this immuneACCESS table with in-frame sequences only. Part of the clones is absent; in the studies checked, under half of the shortfall reflects unresolved V genes, and no reason is known for the rest. Clone size and V and J calls were adopted from that table, with D and trimming inferred from the DNA. The sample yields hundreds of thousands of clones; over 9.5% were counted once. Of the sample, roughly 0.017% falls within the top ten clones.

From each donor, a single peripheral blood sample of 100 to 150 mL on average was drawn into heparinised tubes. Using a panel that included CD45RO, CCR7, CD25, CD127, CD95 and CD27, naive, central memory, regulatory and stem cell-like memory CD4+ T cells were sorted on a BD FACSAria II. A purity above 98% was achieved for all sorted populations. PBMCs were isolated right away by Lymphoprep density gradient centrifugation and were stained directly, without culture. So that batch effects would be minimized, each experiment stained and sorted samples in pairs, pairing one healthy donor with one patient. From a lookup of the germline V gene (reference sequence), CDR1 and CDR2 are MNHEY and SMNVEV. The CDR3 goes from the cysteine to the phenylalanine over 14 residues. Only CDR3 DNA remains: 42 bases, in frame from the first base. Trimming takes 10 bases from V and 3 bases from J, and the germline ends sit 18 bases apart.

Results the study describes overall, beyond this receptor: PCR may preferentially amplify shorter templates, but because patient and control samples were amplified and corrected together, any resulting skew would affect both groups equally. Because small numbers of individuals were included in the HLA sub-analyses, any influence of HLA type on TCRB rearrangement was left unresolved. In all four CD4+ subsets, TCRB CDR3 length was moderately but significantly shorter in type 1 diabetes patients. Sequencing cDNA rather than genomic DNA could over-represent highly expressing activated cells, although activation and CD3 levels did not differ between groups. Naive, central memory and regulatory TCRB repertoires appeared to be more similar among patients than among healthy donors. At VDJ recombination sites, patients with type 1 diabetes made fewer insertions and deleted more nucleotides, a pattern implying thymic rearrangement abnormalities.

The V gene is TRBV27 and the J gene is TRBJ1-1; no D gene call is confident. What was sequenced was naive CD4+ T cells from blood. The cell subset or site label, read with the paper, signifies: true naive CD4+ T cells. This receptor was obtained from a young man in good health. The CDR3 protein sequence reads: CATLRYGGDTEAFF. DNA sequence: TGTGCCACACTCCGATACGGCGGGGACACTGAAGCTTTCTTT.